This T cell receptor (beta chain) was recovered during a study of blood T cells in healthy people across ages. Remarks on this clonotype: Likely a read error: the CDR3 ends without its conserved phenylalanine or tryptophan.

A sample-barcoded 5' primer and a J-beta primer mix were used in a second PCR of roughly 6 to 12 cycles. TCRdb reprocessed the 5' RACE reads with MiXCR, giving one entry per CDR3 protein. The sample has roughly 1 million distinct CDR3 sequences; almost 25% are singletons. The same specimen was also included in a second study, on T cells of mothers and their children. Per that study: Donors were three healthy Caucasian mothers and their six children. Reads obtained per mother exceeded 10 million TCR beta CDR3 reads, with several million obtained per child. Mother-child pairs who were related displayed a slightly higher overlap than unrelated pairs, a difference that was non-significant.

Sample: blood. This clonotype originated in a girl aged 2 to 9 in good health.

The CDR3 reads CASSQPANEQYL. CDR3 coding DNA: TGCGCCAGCAGCCAACCCGCTAACGAGCAGTACCTC. The rearrangement links TRBV4-1 to TRBJ2-7; unclear D gene. V was trimmed by 2 bases and J by 5 bases, leaving 7 bases between them. Per germline, CDR1 MGHRA and CDR2 YSYEKL. This CDR3 region has 12 residues.